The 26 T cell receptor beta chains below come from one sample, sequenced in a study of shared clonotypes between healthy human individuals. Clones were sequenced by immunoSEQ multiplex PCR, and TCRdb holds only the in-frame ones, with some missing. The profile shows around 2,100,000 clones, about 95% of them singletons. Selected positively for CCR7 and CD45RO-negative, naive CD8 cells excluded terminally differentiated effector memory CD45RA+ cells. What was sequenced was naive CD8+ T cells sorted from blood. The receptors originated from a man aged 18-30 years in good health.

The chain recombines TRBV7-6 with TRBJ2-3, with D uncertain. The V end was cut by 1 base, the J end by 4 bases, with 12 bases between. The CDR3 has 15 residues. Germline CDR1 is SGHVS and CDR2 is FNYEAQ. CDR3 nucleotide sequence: TGTGCCAGCAGCTTAGAGGCCCGTGGTGCAGATACGCAGTATTTT. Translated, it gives CASSLEARGADTQYF.

CDR3 sequence: CASSPKTSGETQYF. CDR3 in DNA: TGTGCCAGCAGCCCAAAGACTAGCGGGGAGACCCAGTACTTC. The V and J genes are TRBV14 and TRBJ2-5, with TRBD2 matching 10 bases. V lost 4 bases to trimming and J lost 5 bases; unmatched junction nucleotides: 4. This CDR3 spans 14 amino acids. Germline V gene lookup returns CDR1 SGHDN and CDR2 FVKESK.

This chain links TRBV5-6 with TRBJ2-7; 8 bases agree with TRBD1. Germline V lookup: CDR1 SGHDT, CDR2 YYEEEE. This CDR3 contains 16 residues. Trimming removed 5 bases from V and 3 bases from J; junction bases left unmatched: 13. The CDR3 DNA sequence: TGTGCCAGCAGTAAGGAGGGGACAGGTGCCTACTACGAGCAGTACTTC. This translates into CASSKEGTGAYYEQYF.

CDR3 amino acids: CASSSPGDTGELFF. The CDR3 bases are TGTGCCAGCAGTTCTCCAGGGGACACCGGGGAGCTGTTTTTT. The chain combines TRBV6-6 with TRBJ2-2; D perhaps matches TRBD1 (6 bases). This CDR3 is 14 amino acids long. Germline V gene data show CDR1 as MNHNY and CDR2 as SVGAGI (reference sequence). Trimming shortened V by 4 bases and J by 3 bases, and 9 bases separated the two germline ends.

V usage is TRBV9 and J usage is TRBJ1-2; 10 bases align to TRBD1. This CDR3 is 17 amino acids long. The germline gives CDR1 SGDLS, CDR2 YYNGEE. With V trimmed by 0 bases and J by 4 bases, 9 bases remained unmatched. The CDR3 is CASSVDGTGVIGYGYTF. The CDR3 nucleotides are TGTGCCAGCAGCGTAGATGGGACAGGGGTAATTGGCTATGGCTACACCTTC.

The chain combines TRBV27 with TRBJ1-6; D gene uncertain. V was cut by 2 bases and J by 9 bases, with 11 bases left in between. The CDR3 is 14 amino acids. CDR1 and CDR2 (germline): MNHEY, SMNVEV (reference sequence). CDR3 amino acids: CASSLEPLISPLHF. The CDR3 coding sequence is TGTGCCAGCAGTTTAGAACCTCTAATTTCACCCCTCCACTTT.

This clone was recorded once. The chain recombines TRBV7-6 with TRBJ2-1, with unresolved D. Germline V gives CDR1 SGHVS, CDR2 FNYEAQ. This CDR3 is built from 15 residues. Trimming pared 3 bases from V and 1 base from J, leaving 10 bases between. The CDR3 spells CASSLAVASYNEQFF. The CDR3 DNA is TGTGCCAGCAGCTTGGCAGTAGCATCCTACAATGAGCAGTTCTTC. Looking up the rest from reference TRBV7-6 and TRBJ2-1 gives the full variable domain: GAGVSQSPRYKVTKRGQDVALRCDPISGHVSLYWYRQALGQGPEFLTYFNYEAQQDKSGLPNDRFSAERPEGSISTLTIQRTEQRDSAMYRCASSLAVASYNEQFFGPGTRLTVL.

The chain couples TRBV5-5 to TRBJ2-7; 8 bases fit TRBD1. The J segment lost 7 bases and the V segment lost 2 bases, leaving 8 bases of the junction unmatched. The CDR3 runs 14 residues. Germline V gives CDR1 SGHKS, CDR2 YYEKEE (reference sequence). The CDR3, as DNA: TGTGCCAGCAGCTTCGGGACAGGAGTCTGGGAGCAGTACTTC. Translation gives CASSFGTGVWEQYF.

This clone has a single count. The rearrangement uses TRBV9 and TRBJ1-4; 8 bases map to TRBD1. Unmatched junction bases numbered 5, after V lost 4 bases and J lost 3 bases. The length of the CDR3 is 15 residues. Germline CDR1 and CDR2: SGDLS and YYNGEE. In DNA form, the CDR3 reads TGTGCCAGCAGCATAACAGGGGGGGCTAATGAAAAACTGTTTTTT. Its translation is CASSITGGANEKLFF.

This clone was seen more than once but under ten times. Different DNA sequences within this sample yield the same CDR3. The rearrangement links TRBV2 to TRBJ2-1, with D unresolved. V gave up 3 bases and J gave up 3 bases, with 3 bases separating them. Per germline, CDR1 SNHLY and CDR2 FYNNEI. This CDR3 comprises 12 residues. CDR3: CASSDSYNEQFF. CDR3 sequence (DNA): TGTGCCAGCAGTGACAGCTACAATGAGCAGTTCTTC. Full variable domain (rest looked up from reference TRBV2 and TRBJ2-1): EPEVTQTPSHQVTQMGQEVILRCVPISNHLYFYWYRQILGQKVEFLVSFYNNEISEKSEIFDDQFSVERPDGSNFTLKIRSTKLEDSAMYFCASSDSYNEQFFGPGTRLTVL.

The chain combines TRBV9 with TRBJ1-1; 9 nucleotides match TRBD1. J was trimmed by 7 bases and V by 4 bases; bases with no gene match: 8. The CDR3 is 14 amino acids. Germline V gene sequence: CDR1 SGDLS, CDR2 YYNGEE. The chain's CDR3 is CASSRTGTGNEAFF. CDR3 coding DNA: TGTGCCAGCAGCCGAACCGGGACAGGGAATGAAGCTTTCTTT.

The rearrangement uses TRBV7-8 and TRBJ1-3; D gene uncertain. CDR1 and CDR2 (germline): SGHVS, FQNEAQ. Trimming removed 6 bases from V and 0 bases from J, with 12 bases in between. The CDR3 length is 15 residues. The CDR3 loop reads CASSASWDSGNTIYF. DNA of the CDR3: TGTGCCAGCAGTGCGTCCTGGGACTCTGGAAACACCATATATTTT.

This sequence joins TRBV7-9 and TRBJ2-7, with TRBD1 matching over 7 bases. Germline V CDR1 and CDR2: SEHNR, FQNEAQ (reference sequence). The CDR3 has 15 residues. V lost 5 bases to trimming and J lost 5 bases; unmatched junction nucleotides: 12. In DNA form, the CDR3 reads TGTGCCAGCAGCCTCCCGGAGACAGGGAGTAACGAGCAGTACTTC. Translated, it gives CASSLPETGSNEQYF.

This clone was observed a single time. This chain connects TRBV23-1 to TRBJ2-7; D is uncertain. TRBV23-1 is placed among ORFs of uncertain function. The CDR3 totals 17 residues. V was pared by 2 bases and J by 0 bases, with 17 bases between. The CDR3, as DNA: TGCGCCAGCAGTCAACCCAAAGGTCAACCCCCCTCCTACGAGCAGTACTTC. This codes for CASSQPKGQPPSYEQYF.

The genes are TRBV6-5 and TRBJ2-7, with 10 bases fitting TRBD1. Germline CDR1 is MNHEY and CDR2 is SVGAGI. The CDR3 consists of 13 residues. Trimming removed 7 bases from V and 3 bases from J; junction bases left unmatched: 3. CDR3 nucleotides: TGTGCCAGCAAGGGACAGGGGCTCTACGAGCAGTACTTC. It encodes CASKGQGLYEQYF.

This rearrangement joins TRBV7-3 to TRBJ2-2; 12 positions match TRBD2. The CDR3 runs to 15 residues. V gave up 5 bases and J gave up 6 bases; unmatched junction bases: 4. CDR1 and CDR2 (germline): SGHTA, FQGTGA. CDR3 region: CASSPWTSGAGELFF. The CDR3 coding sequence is TGTGCCAGCAGCCCTTGGACTAGCGGGGCCGGGGAGCTGTTTTTT.

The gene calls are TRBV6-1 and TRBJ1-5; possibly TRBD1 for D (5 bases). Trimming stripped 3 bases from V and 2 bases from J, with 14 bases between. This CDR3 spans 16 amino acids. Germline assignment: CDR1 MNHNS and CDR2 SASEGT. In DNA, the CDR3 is TGTGCCAGCAGTGAGGTACAGGTTCAGGGCAATCAGCCCCAGCATTTT. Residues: CASSEVQVQGNQPQHF.

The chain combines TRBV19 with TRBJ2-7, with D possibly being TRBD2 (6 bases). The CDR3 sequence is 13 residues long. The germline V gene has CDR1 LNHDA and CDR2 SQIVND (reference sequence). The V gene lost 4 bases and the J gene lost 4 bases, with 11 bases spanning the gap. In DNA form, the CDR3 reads TGTGCCAGTAGTAACGGGGCGGGGTACGAGCAGTACTTC. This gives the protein CASSNGAGYEQYF.

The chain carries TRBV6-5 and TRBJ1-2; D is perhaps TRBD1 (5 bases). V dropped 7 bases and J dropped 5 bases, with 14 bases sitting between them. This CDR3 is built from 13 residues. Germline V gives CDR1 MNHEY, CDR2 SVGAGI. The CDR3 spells CASTSIGAYGYTF. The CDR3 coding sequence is TGTGCCAGCACCTCAATCGGGGCGTATGGCTACACCTTC.

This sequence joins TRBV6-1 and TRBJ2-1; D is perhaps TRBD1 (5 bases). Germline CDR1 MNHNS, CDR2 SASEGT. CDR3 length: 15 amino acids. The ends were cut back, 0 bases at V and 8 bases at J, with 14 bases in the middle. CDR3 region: CASSEATYRGDEQFF. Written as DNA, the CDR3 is TGTGCCAGCAGTGAAGCGACGTATAGGGGCGATGAGCAGTTCTTC.

CDR3 region: CASSLGEKLFF. The CDR3 DNA follows: TGCGCCAGCAGCCTAGGTGAAAAACTGTTTTTT. The V call is TRBV10-2, the J call TRBJ1-4; D gene uncertain. The germline CDR1 and CDR2 sequences are WSHSY and SAAADI. Trimming removed 6 bases from V and 7 bases from J, with 6 bases in between. The CDR3 covers 11 residues.

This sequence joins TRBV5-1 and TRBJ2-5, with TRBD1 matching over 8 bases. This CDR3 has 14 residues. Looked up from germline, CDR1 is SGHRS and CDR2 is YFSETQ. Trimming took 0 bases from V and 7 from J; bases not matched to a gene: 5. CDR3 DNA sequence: TGCGCCAGCAGCTTGGGACAGGGGTTCCTGACCCAGTACTTC. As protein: CASSLGQGFLTQYF.

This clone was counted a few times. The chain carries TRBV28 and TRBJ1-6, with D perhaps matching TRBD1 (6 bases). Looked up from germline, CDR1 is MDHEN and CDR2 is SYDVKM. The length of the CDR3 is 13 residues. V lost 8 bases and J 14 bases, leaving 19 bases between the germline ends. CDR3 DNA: TGTGCCAGCTCGGACAGCCCGGAGATATCCCTCCACTTT. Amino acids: CASSDSPEISLHF.

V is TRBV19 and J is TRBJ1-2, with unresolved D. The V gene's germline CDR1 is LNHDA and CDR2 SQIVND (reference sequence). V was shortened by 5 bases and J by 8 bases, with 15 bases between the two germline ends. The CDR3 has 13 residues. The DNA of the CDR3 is TGTGCCAGTAGTTTACAGCCCATCGACGGCTACACCTTC. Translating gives CASSLQPIDGYTF.

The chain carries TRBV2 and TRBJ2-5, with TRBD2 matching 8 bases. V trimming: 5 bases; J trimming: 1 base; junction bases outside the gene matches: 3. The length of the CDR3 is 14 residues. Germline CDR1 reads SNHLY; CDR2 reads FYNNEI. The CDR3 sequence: CASSSGSAQETQYF. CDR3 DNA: TGTGCCAGCAGTAGCGGGAGCGCCCAAGAGACCCAGTACTTC.

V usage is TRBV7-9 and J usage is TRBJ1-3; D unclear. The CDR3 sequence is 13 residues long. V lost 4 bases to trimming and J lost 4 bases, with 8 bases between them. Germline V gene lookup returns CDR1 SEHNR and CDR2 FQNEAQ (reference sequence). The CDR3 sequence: CASSSQIGNTIYF. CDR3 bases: TGTGCCAGCAGCTCGCAGATCGGAAACACCATATATTTT.